The source of this TCR beta chain is a study of T cells after yellow fever vaccination. Study-wide context: Each low-cell-number fraction was prepared by means of SMART-Seq v4 Ultra Low Input.

TCRdb called the 5' RACE reads again in MiXCR, with one record for every CDR3 protein. The sample contains under 300,000 distinct CDR3 sequences, approximately 6.7% of which appear only once. At least ten counts were recorded for this clonotype. In germline, CDR1 is SGHTA, CDR2 FQGNSA. CDR3 length: 16 amino acids. J lost 6 bases, V lost 5 bases, and 12 bases had no gene match. The V call is TRBV7-2, the J call TRBJ2-3; TRBD2 matches at 9 bases. Sample: CD4+ T cells sorted from PBMCs, taken on the day of the yellow fever booster vaccination. The clonotype was recovered from a man younger than 45 who received the YFV17D yellow fever vaccine. CDR3 sequence (DNA): TGTGCCAGCAGCCTACTGCGCGGGAGGGGGGTTGATACGCAGTATTTT. The encoded protein is CASSLLRGRGVDTQYF.